The next 14 T cell receptor beta chains were all read from a single sample in a study of CD4+ T cells in melanoma. Method: immunoSEQ multiplex PCR; TCRdb's copy keeps in-frame clones and lacks some. The table lists roughly 10,000 clones, around two thirds of them singletons. Sequencing was performed on cells from a culture (not recorded whether cultured in vitro). The receptors stem from a human donor with melanoma.

There are a few counts of this clone. The chain links TRBV4-2 to TRBJ1-1, with D unclear. Germline CDR1 is LGHNA and CDR2 is YNFKEQ. Trimming removed 0 bases at V and 0 bases at J, with 5 bases between. This CDR3 spans 14 amino acids. The CDR3, as DNA: TGTGCCAGCAGCCAAGATTTAATGAACACTGAAGCTTTCTTT. It encodes CASSQDLMNTEAFF.

The gene calls are TRBV5-1 and TRBJ2-5; D gene unclear. The germline CDR1 and CDR2 sequences are SGHRS and YFSETQ. The CDR3 spans 11 residues. Trimming cost V 4 bases and J 5 bases, with 6 bases left between them. This CDR3 is CASSPGETQYF. Written as DNA, the CDR3 is TGCGCCAGCAGCCCTGGGGAGACCCAGTACTTC.

The genes are TRBV4-2 and TRBJ2-3; TRBD2 agrees at 11 bases. This CDR3 is 19 amino acids long. V shed 4 bases and J 1 base; nucleotides not matched to a gene: 13. Germline values: CDR1 LGHNA, CDR2 YNFKEQ. This CDR3 reads CASSPRLAGPPTRTDTQYF. As DNA, the CDR3 is TGTGCCAGCAGCCCTCGACTAGCGGGGCCACCAACGCGCACAGATACGCAGTATTTT.

This clone was seen a few times. This sequence joins TRBV4-1 and TRBJ1-2; D perhaps matches TRBD1 (5 bases). The ends were cut back, 3 bases at V and 7 bases at J, with 21 bases in the middle. Germline V gene data show CDR1 as MGHRA and CDR2 as YSYEKL. The length of the CDR3 is 16 residues. The CDR3 nucleotides are TGCGCCAGCAGCCAGGGACTTCGAGGGGCGGTGCGTGGCTACACCTTC. The encoded protein is CASSQGLRGAVRGYTF.

The gene calls are TRBV27 and TRBJ2-3, with 12 bases matching TRBD2. There are 14 residues in the CDR3. Germline CDR1 is MNHEY and CDR2 is SMNVEV (reference sequence). The V gene end was trimmed by 4 bases and the J gene end by 6 bases; junction bases not matched to a gene: 2. Here the CDR3 DNA reads TGTGCCAGCAGTTCAGGACTAGCGGGGGATACGCAGTATTTT. Residues: CASSSGLAGDTQYF.

This clone was counted a few times. This chain joins TRBV18 and TRBJ1-1, with a tentative D call TRBD1 (5 bases). Germline-derived CDR1 and CDR2 are KGHSH and LQKENI. V gave up 2 bases and J gave up 1 base, with 14 bases separating them. The CDR3 contains 16 residues. CDR3 protein: CASSPFRDSPNTEAFF. CDR3 in DNA: TGTGCCAGCTCACCATTTCGTGACAGCCCGAACACTGAAGCTTTCTTT. Full variable domain (rest looked up from reference TRBV18 and TRBJ1-1): NAGVMQNPRHLVRRRGQEARLRCSPMKGHSHVYWYRQLPEEGLKFMVYLQKENIIDESGMPKERFSAEFPKEGPSILRIQQVVRGDSAAYFCASSPFRDSPNTEAFFGQGTRLTVV.

The chain combines TRBV7-2 with TRBJ1-1, with D tentatively TRBD1 (5 bases). The ends were cut back, 5 bases at V and 5 bases at J, with 9 bases in the middle. The V gene's germline CDR1 is SGHTA and CDR2 FQGNSA. The CDR3 is 12 amino acids. The CDR3 DNA follows: TGTGCCAGCAGCCGGGGGTTGACTGAAGCTTTCTTT. It yields the protein CASSRGLTEAFF.

In its sample, this clone was seen once. J is TRBJ1-3 and V is TRBV11-2; D is unresolved. The CDR3 sequence is 14 residues long. Germline V CDR1 and CDR2: SGHAT, FQNNGV. V lost 5 bases and J 4 bases, leaving 12 bases between the germline ends. CDR3 nucleotides: TGTGCCAGCAGCCACGACCCGGGGGGAAACACCATATATTTT. Translated, it gives CASSHDPGGNTIYF.

This clone was observed a few times. The chain joins TRBV30 to TRBJ1-6; D remains ambiguous. V lost 4 bases and J 10 bases, leaving 14 bases between the germline ends. This CDR3 has 13 residues. CDR1 is GTSNPN, CDR2 SVGIG, per germline (reference sequence). This CDR3 reads CAWTWGSGSPLHF. In nucleotides, the CDR3 is TGTGCCTGGACTTGGGGAAGTGGATCACCCCTCCACTTT.

The chain recombines TRBV4-1 with TRBJ2-3, with 7 bases lining up with TRBD1. CDR1 is MGHRA, CDR2 YSYEKL, per germline. This CDR3 has 18 amino acids. Losses at the gene ends were 3 bases for V and 0 bases for J; bases not matched to a gene: 12. This CDR3 is CASSQGTVGQLSTDTQYF. Here the CDR3 DNA reads TGCGCCAGCAGCCAGGGGACAGTTGGACAATTGAGCACAGATACGCAGTATTTT.

The chain combines TRBV5-1 with TRBJ2-2; 12 nucleotides align to TRBD1. V trimming: 4 bases; J trimming: 13 bases; junction bases outside the gene matches: 14. Germline values: CDR1 SGHRS, CDR2 YFSETQ. The CDR3 has 16 residues. The CDR3 bases are TGCGCCAGCAGCCCAGAGGTCCCGGGACAGGGGGCCGGGCTGTTTTTT. As protein: CASSPEVPGQGAGLFF.

This clone turned up a few times. The chain recombines TRBV9 with TRBJ2-5, with D uncertain. CDR3 length equals 13 residues. The V gene lost 1 base and the J gene lost 4 bases, with 8 bases spanning the gap. The V gene's germline CDR1 is SGDLS and CDR2 YYNGEE. In DNA form, the CDR3 reads TGTGCCAGCAGCGTATCATTGGCAGAGACCCAGTACTTC. This sequence encodes CASSVSLAETQYF.

This clone was counted only a few times. The gene calls are TRBV19 and TRBJ1-5, with 8 positions matching TRBD1. V lost 5 bases to trimming and J lost 1 base; unmatched junction nucleotides: 7. The CDR3 contains 16 residues. CDR1 and CDR2 from the germline V gene are LNHDA and SQIVND (reference sequence). DNA of the CDR3: TGTGCCAGTAGTGGACAGGGAAGTTGGAGCAATCAGCCCCAGCATTTT. The encoded protein is CASSGQGSWSNQPQHF.

The chain employs TRBV7-6 and TRBJ2-1; no reliable D call. The CDR3 sequence is 14 residues long. Germline loops: CDR1 SGHVS, CDR2 FNYEAQ. V lost 5 bases to trimming and J lost 6 bases, with 14 bases between them. CDR3 DNA: TGTGCCAGCAGCCCATCCCGACACGGCAATGAGCAGTTCTTC. Amino acid sequence: CASSPSRHGNEQFF. Full variable domain (missing parts from reference TRBV7-6 and TRBJ2-1): GAGVSQSPRYKVTKRGQDVALRCDPISGHVSLYWYRQALGQGPEFLTYFNYEAQQDKSGLPNDRFSAERPEGSISTLTIQRTEQRDSAMYRCASSPSRHGNEQFFGPGTRLTVL.